These 8 T cell receptor beta chains came from one sample sequenced in a study of cytomegalovirus exposure and HLA in healthy donors. 60 Vbeta and 13 Jbeta primers were used in PCR. TCRdb's copy holds only in-frame clones and misses some; the assay was immunoSEQ multiplex PCR. This sample's table has roughly 90,000 clones. Sequenced: PBMCs. The receptor set was obtained from a man aged 45-65 years in good health and CMV-seropositive.

The V gene is TRBV19, the J gene TRBJ1-5, with D tentatively TRBD1 (6 bases). V lost 2 bases and J 2 bases, leaving 13 bases between the germline ends. Germline-derived CDR1 and CDR2 are LNHDA and SQIVND (reference sequence). The CDR3 runs to 16 residues. The CDR3 loop is CASSIMGGAGNQPQHF. The CDR3 DNA is TGTGCCAGTAGTATAATGGGGGGGGCCGGCAATCAGCCCCAGCATTTT.

CDR3 bases: TGTGCCAGCAGTTACTTGAGCGGGAGTTCCTACAATGAGCAGTTCTTC. It encodes CASSYLSGSSYNEQFF. The chain carries TRBV6-5 and TRBJ2-1, with 8 bases identical to TRBD2. Germline loops: CDR1 MNHEY, CDR2 SVGAGI. With V trimmed by 1 base and J by 1 base, 3 bases remained unmatched. This CDR3 is built from 16 residues.

V and J are TRBV9 and TRBJ2-3; D is unclear. V shed 0 bases and J shed 6 bases, with 5 bases lying between them. CDR3 length: 12 amino acids. Germline lookup yields CDR1 SGDLS and CDR2 YYNGEE. For the CDR3, the DNA is TGTGCCAGCAGCGTAGTTGGCGATACGCAGTATTTT. Translated: CASSVVGDTQYF.

V and J are TRBV7-8 and TRBJ2-2, with TRBD2 matching 8 bases. Germline CDR1 reads SGHVS; CDR2 reads FQNEAQ. The trim removed 4 bases at V and 0 bases at J, leaving 1 base unmatched. CDR3 size: 15 residues. The CDR3 sequence: CASSWTSPNTGELFF. The CDR3 nucleotides are TGTGCCAGCAGCTGGACTAGCCCGAACACCGGGGAGCTGTTTTTT.

This rearrangement joins TRBV29-1 to TRBJ2-5; D gene ambiguous. Germline V gene lookup returns CDR1 SQVTM and CDR2 ANQGSEA. The CDR3 contains 11 residues. V was shortened by 7 bases and J by 4 bases, with 10 bases between the two germline ends. The CDR3 DNA reads as TGCAGCGCTAGTCTTGGAGAGACCCAGTACTTC. This translates into CSASLGETQYF. The whole variable domain, filled in from reference TRBV29-1 and TRBJ2-5, reads SAVISQKPSRDICQRGTSLTIQCQVDSQVTMMFWYRQQPGQSLTLIATANQGSEATYESGFVIDKFPISRPNLTFSTLTVSNMSPEDSSIYLCSASLGETQYFGPGTRLLVL.

The chain joins TRBV11-3 to TRBJ1-2, with D hard to call. Germline loops: CDR1 SGHNT, CDR2 YENEEA. V lost 0 bases, J lost 4 bases, and 6 bases lay in between. The CDR3 length is 13 residues. Here the CDR3 reads CASSLDRSYGYTF. The CDR3 DNA reads TGTGCCAGCAGCTTAGATCGTTCCTATGGCTACACCTTC.

The gene calls are TRBV4-2 and TRBJ1-2, with 8 bases fitting TRBD1. This CDR3 has 15 residues. V gave up 4 bases and J gave up 9 bases; unmatched junction bases: 13. Germline V CDR1 and CDR2: LGHNA, YNFKEQ. The CDR3 reads CASSPDTDRVVSYTF. The CDR3 DNA sequence: TGTGCCAGCAGCCCCGACACGGACAGGGTAGTGAGCTACACCTTC.

The V gene is TRBV5-4, the J gene TRBJ2-1; 10 bases are a match to TRBD2. Germline V lookup: CDR1 SGHNT, CDR2 YYREEE (reference sequence). The trim removed 6 bases at V and 7 bases at J, leaving 10 bases unmatched. The CDR3 totals 15 residues. The CDR3 DNA reads as TGTGCCAGCACCGAACCGGGACTAGCGCGAAATGAGCAGTTCTTC. Translating it yields CASTEPGLARNEQFF.